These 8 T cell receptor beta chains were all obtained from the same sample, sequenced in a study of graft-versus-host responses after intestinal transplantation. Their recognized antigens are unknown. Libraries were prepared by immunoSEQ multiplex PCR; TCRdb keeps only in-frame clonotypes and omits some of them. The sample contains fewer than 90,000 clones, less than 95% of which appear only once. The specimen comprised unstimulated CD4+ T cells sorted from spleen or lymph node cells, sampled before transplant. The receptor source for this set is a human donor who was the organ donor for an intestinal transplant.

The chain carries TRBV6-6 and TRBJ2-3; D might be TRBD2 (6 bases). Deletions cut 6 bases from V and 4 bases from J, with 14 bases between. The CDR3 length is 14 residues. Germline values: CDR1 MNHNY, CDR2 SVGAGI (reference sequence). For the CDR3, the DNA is TGTGCCAGCAGGTTAGGTGCGGGGTCAGATACGCAGTATTTT. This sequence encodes CASRLGAGSDTQYF.

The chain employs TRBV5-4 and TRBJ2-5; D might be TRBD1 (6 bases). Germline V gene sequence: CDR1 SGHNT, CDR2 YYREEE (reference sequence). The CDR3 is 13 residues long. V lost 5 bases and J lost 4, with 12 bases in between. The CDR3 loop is CASSLQGRETQYF. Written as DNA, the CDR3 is TGTGCCAGCAGTCTACAGGGAAGAGAGACCCAGTACTTC.

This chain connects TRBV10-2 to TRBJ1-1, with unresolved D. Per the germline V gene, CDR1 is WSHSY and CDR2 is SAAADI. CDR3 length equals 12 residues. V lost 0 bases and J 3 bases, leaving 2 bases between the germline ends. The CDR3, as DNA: TGCGCCAGCAGTGAGTCCCACACTGAAGCTTTCTTT. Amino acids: CASSESHTEAFF.

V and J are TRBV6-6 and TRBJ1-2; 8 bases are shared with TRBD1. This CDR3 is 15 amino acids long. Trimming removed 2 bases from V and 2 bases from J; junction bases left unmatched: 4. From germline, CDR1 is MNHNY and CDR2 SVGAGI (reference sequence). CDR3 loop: CASSYEGQANYGYTF. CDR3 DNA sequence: TGTGCCAGCAGTTACGAGGGACAGGCAAACTATGGCTACACCTTC.

The CDR3 sequence is CSAPWGETQYF. In nucleotides, the CDR3 is TGCAGTGCACCCTGGGGGGAGACCCAGTACTTC. This chain connects TRBV20-1 to TRBJ2-5, with D possibly being TRBD1 or TRBD2 (5 bases each). From germline, CDR1 is DFQATT and CDR2 SNEGSKA (reference sequence). V lost 6 bases and J 5 bases, leaving 10 bases between the germline ends. CDR3 length: 11 amino acids.

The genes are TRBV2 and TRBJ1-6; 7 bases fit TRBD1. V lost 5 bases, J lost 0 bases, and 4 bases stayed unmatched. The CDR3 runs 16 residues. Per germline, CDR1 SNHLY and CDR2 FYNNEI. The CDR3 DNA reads TGTGCCAGCAGTCTACAGGGGTTCTCCTATAATTCACCCCTCCACTTT. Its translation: CASSLQGFSYNSPLHF.

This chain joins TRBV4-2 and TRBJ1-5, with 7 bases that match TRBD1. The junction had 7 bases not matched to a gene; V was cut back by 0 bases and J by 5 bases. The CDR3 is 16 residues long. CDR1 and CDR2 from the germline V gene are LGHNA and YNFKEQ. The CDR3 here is CASSQDGGQYHQPQHF. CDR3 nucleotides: TGTGCCAGCAGCCAAGATGGGGGACAGTATCATCAGCCCCAGCATTTT.

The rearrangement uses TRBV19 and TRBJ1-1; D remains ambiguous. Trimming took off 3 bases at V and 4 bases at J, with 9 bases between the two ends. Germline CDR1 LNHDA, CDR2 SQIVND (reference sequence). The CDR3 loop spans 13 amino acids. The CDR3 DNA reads TGTGCCAGTAGTATTAACTATTTCACTGAAGCTTTCTTT. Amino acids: CASSINYFTEAFF.